The 27 T cell receptor beta chains presented below share a single source sample, sequenced in a study of human T cells and chemical hapten exposure. In TCRdb, the RACE reads were re-called with MiXCR into one record per CDR3 protein. The data hold 150,000 to 200,000 distinct CDR3 sequences, with nearly 30% observed a single time. The time point was: pre-sensitization, week 0. Treatment denoted: therapeutic diphenylcyclopropenone sensitization with weekly scalp DPC. The input for sequencing was whole blood, taken in connection with sensitization to the hapten diphenylcyclopropenone (DPC). These receptors were taken from a young woman with alopecia areata. Some clones in this sample may be carry-over from other donors' samples.

The chain is built from TRBV7-3 and TRBJ2-1; D might be TRBD2 (5 bases). The CDR3 runs 15 residues. Trimming stripped 1 base from V and 3 bases from J, with 10 bases between. Germline V gives CDR1 SGHTA, CDR2 FQGTGA. The CDR3 spells CASSLNGNDYNEQFF. The CDR3 DNA is TGTGCCAGCAGCTTAAACGGGAACGACTACAATGAGCAGTTCTTC.

This clonotype was counted between two and nine times. V is TRBV7-6 and J is TRBJ1-1; D call uncertain. Germline CDR1 SGHVS, CDR2 FNYEAQ. V was clipped by 5 bases and J by 4 bases, with 11 bases between them. This CDR3 is 13 amino acids long. CDR3 loop: CASSPLSGTEAFF. CDR3 DNA: TGTGCCAGCAGCCCCCTCAGTGGCACTGAAGCTTTCTTT.

This rearrangement joins TRBV4-2 to TRBJ1-2; 10 nucleotides match TRBD1. J was trimmed by 1 base and V by 3 bases; bases with no gene match: 5. Germline CDR1 LGHNA, CDR2 YNFKEQ. This CDR3 has 16 amino acids. The CDR3 DNA sequence: TGTGCCAGCAGCCAGGAGGGGACAGGGGTTAACTATGGCTACACCTTC. It is translated as CASSQEGTGVNYGYTF.

This clonotype came up a few times. This chain uses TRBV3-1 with TRBJ1-2; 7 nucleotides match TRBD1. Germline CDR1 and CDR2: LGHDT and YNNKEL (reference sequence). Trimming took 1 base from V and 2 from J; bases not matched to a gene: 4. There are 15 residues in the CDR3. The CDR3 loop is CASSQVSGGNYGYTF. Here the CDR3 DNA reads TGTGCCAGCAGCCAAGTATCAGGGGGGAACTATGGCTACACCTTC.

This clonotype has a count of ten or more. The chain combines TRBV20-1 with TRBJ2-1, with 15 bases lining up with TRBD2. The junction had 7 bases not matched to a gene; V was cut back by 2 bases and J by 14 bases. Looked up from germline, CDR1 is DFQATT and CDR2 is SNEGSKA (reference sequence). The CDR3 has 14 residues. This CDR3 reads CSARRTSGRASKFF. The DNA for the CDR3 is TGCAGTGCTAGAAGGACTAGCGGGAGGGCCTCGAAGTTCTTC.

This clonotype was detected a few times. This chain joins TRBV5-5 and TRBJ2-3; 10 bases agree with TRBD1. This CDR3 spans 14 amino acids. Trimming at V came to 7 bases and at J to 5 bases, leaving 7 bases not matched to a gene. Germline V CDR1 and CDR2: SGHKS, YYEKEE (reference sequence). The CDR3 is CASGGTGVRDTQYF. CDR3 DNA sequence: TGTGCCAGCGGCGGGACAGGGGTGCGAGATACGCAGTATTTT.

CDR3 DNA sequence: TGTGCCAGCAGGGTATCTAACTATGGCTACACCTTC. Its translation: CASRVSNYGYTF. The chain couples TRBV2 to TRBJ1-2; D is unresolved. V was cut by 6 bases and J by 0 bases, with 5 bases left in between. CDR1 SNHLY and CDR2 FYNNEI come from the germline V gene. The CDR3 covers 12 residues.

The chain combines TRBV7-2 with TRBJ1-5, with TRBD1 matching over 11 bases. Per germline, CDR1 SGHTA and CDR2 FQGNSA. Trimming cost V 5 bases and J 5 bases; bases outside gene matches: 5. CDR3 length: 15 residues. This CDR3 reads CASSPWDRGDQPQHF. The CDR3, as DNA: TGTGCCAGCAGCCCATGGGACAGGGGGGATCAGCCCCAGCATTTT.

The V and J genes are TRBV28 and TRBJ2-2, with D tentatively TRBD1 (5 bases). V was clipped by 6 bases and J by 1 base, with 12 bases between them. The CDR3 covers 15 residues. Germline V gene lookup returns CDR1 MDHEN and CDR2 SYDVKM. The CDR3 DNA is TGTGCCAGCAGGCGCCGTCAGGGGAACACCGGGGAGCTGTTTTTT. Translation: CASRRRQGNTGELFF. The full variable domain, in which reference TRBV28 and TRBJ2-2 provide the parts outside the CDR3, is DVKVTQSSRYLVKRTGEKVFLECVQDMDHENMFWYRQDPGLGLRLIYFSYDVKMKEKGDIPEGYSVSREKKERFSLILESASTNQTSMYLCASRRRQGNTGELFFGEGSRLTVL.

This clonotype showed up just a few times. The chain carries TRBV2 and TRBJ1-2, with D possibly TRBD1 on 6 matching bases. V lost 6 bases, J lost 8 bases, and 13 bases lay in between. This CDR3 contains 12 residues. Germline values: CDR1 SNHLY, CDR2 FYNNEI. CDR3 protein: CASSSGAEGYTF. In nucleotides, the CDR3 is TGTGCCAGCAGCTCAGGGGCGGAAGGCTACACCTTC.

CDR3 sequence reads: CASSPSDFSSYNEQFF. CDR3 nucleotide sequence: TGCGCCAGCAGCCCCTCCGACTTCAGCTCCTACAATGAGCAGTTCTTC. The chain is built from TRBV5-1 and TRBJ2-1; no clear D gene. With 4 bases removed from V and 0 bases from J, the gap between germline ends came to 14 bases. From germline, CDR1 is SGHRS and CDR2 YFSETQ. The length of the CDR3 is 16 residues. Based on the CDR3 plus reference TRBV5-1 and TRBJ2-1, the full variable domain is KAGVTQTPRYLIKTRGQQVTLSCSPISGHRSVSWYQQTPGQGLQFLFEYFSETQRNKGNFPGRFSGRQFSNSRSEMNVSTLELGDSALYLCASSPSDFSSYNEQFFGPGTRLTVL.

The table lists this clonotype with a few counts. This CDR3 reads CSQQGAAETQYF. The CDR3 DNA is TGCAGCCAACAGGGGGCGGCAGAGACCCAGTACTTC. This chain uses TRBV29-1 with TRBJ2-5; 9 bases match TRBD1. The germline CDR1 and CDR2 sequences are SQVTM and ANQGSEA. V gave up 8 bases and J gave up 4 bases; unmatched junction bases: 5. CDR3 length: 12 residues.

This chain uses TRBV18 with TRBJ1-5; 7 positions agree with TRBD1. The germline CDR1 and CDR2 sequences are KGHSH and LQKENI. This CDR3 is built from 13 residues. Losses at the gene ends were 6 bases for V and 7 bases for J; bases not matched to a gene: 6. CDR3 nucleotides: TGTGCCAGCTCCCAAGACAGGGCCCAGCCCCAGCATTTT. It encodes CASSQDRAQPQHF.

The chain carries TRBV29-1 and TRBJ2-7; D is undetermined. CDR1 and CDR2 from the germline V gene are SQVTM and ANQGSEA. V lost 6 bases to trimming and J lost 4 bases, with 13 bases between them. CDR3 length: 12 residues. The CDR3 DNA follows: TGCAGCGTCGGAGAGGTAGAATACGAGCAGTACTTC. This translates into CSVGEVEYEQYF.

This clonotype has a single count. The rearrangement joins TRBV7-9 to TRBJ2-7; perhaps TRBD1 as D (6 bases). Between the trimmed V and J ends, which lost 5 bases and 1 base, there was a span of 15 bases. Germline values: CDR1 SEHNR, CDR2 FQNEAQ (reference sequence). The length of the CDR3 is 15 residues. DNA of the CDR3: TGTGCCAGCAGCCCTAACAGGGACCAGTCCTACGAGCAGTACTTC. Translated: CASSPNRDQSYEQYF.

The rearrangement links TRBV7-9 to TRBJ2-2, with D perhaps matching TRBD1 or TRBD2 (5 bases each). Germline assignment: CDR1 SEHNR and CDR2 FQNEAQ (reference sequence). Trimming cost V 3 bases and J 0 bases, with 11 bases left between them. CDR3 length: 16 amino acids. The CDR3 region is CASSFSGTANTGELFF. The CDR3 DNA is TGTGCCAGCAGCTTCTCCGGGACGGCGAACACCGGGGAGCTGTTTTTT.

This clonotype was recorded a few times. The gene calls are TRBV6-6 and TRBJ2-1, with D hard to call. This CDR3 comprises 14 residues. Trimming shortened V by 7 bases and J by 0 bases, and 10 bases separated the two germline ends. Looked up from germline, CDR1 is MNHNY and CDR2 is SVGAGI (reference sequence). As DNA, the CDR3 is TGTGCCAGCACTGGGTCCCTCTCCTACAATGAGCAGTTCTTC. Protein product: CASTGSLSYNEQFF.

The chain carries TRBV14 and TRBJ2-3; a possible D gene is TRBD1 (5 bases). This CDR3 spans 13 amino acids. Germline CDR1 reads SGHDN; CDR2 reads FVKESK. Trimming left V 2 bases short and J 8 bases short, with 11 bases between. CDR3 nucleotides: TGTGCCAGCAGCCAACCTAGGGGTAGTACGCAGTATTTT. Translated, it gives CASSQPRGSTQYF.

The chain joins TRBV27 to TRBJ2-7; tentative D call: TRBD1 (6 bases). The germline CDR1 and CDR2 sequences are MNHEY and SMNVEV (reference sequence). V lost 2 bases and J 0 bases, leaving 11 bases between the germline ends. The CDR3 spans 15 residues. The CDR3 nucleotides read TGTGCCAGCAGTTTAGAGTGGGGACACTCCTACGAGCAGTACTTC. Protein sequence: CASSLEWGHSYEQYF.

This clonotype was detected only a few times. The gene calls are TRBV28 and TRBJ1-5; possible D gene TRBD1, 6 bases. CDR3 length equals 15 residues. Trimming left V 3 bases short and J 0 bases short, with 9 bases between. Germline values: CDR1 MDHEN, CDR2 SYDVKM. The CDR3 sequence: CASSLTGSSNQPQHF. CDR3 nucleotides: TGTGCCAGCAGTTTGACAGGTAGTAGCAATCAGCCCCAGCATTTT.

This clonotype has only a few counts. The chain links TRBV28 to TRBJ2-7; D gene uncertain. This CDR3 region has 12 residues. V gave up 6 bases and J gave up 9 bases, with 15 bases separating them. In germline, CDR1 is MDHEN, CDR2 SYDVKM. The CDR3 spells CASRPPHNGQYF. The CDR3 DNA reads TGTGCCAGCAGGCCCCCGCATAATGGGCAGTACTTC. Full variable domain (missing parts from reference TRBV28 and TRBJ2-7): DVKVTQSSRYLVKRTGEKVFLECVQDMDHENMFWYRQDPGLGLRLIYFSYDVKMKEKGDIPEGYSVSREKKERFSLILESASTNQTSMYLCASRPPHNGQYFGPGTRLTVT.

This clonotype appeared a few times. Written as DNA, the CDR3 is TGCGCCAGCAGCCTTAATAGCGGGATTAAAGAGACCCAGTACTTC. Residues: CASSLNSGIKETQYF. The V gene is TRBV4-3, the J gene TRBJ2-5; 8 nucleotides line up with TRBD2. The CDR3 contains 15 residues. Per the germline V gene, CDR1 is LGHNA and CDR2 is YSLEER. J lost 3 bases, V lost 4 bases, and 7 bases had no gene match.

The CDR3, as DNA: TGTGCCAGCAGCCAAGGGCGAGCGGAGGAAACCGGGGAGCTGTTTTTT. Residues: CASSQGRAEETGELFF. The V call is TRBV4-2, the J call TRBJ2-2, with TRBD2 as a possible D gene (5 bases). The CDR3 consists of 16 residues. Trimming pared 1 base from V and 5 bases from J, leaving 14 bases between. Germline V gene sequence: CDR1 LGHNA, CDR2 YNFKEQ.

Within the sample, this clonotype is medium-sized. V is TRBV6-2 or TRBV6-3 and J is TRBJ2-3; 9 bases are a match to TRBD2. Germline CDR1 and CDR2: MNHEY and SVGEGT. J was trimmed by 6 bases and V by 7 bases; bases with no gene match: 14. This CDR3 is built from 16 residues. Here the CDR3 reads CASTQIAGEGSDTQYF. CDR3 DNA: TGTGCCAGCACCCAAATAGCGGGGGAAGGTTCGGATACGCAGTATTTT.

V is TRBV9 and J is TRBJ2-2; possibly TRBD1 or TRBD2 for D (5 bases each). V lost 4 bases, J lost 1 base, and 14 bases lay in between. CDR1 and CDR2 (germline): SGDLS, YYNGEE. CDR3 length: 16 amino acids. The chain's CDR3 is CASSPPGTVNTGELFF. Here the CDR3 DNA reads TGTGCCAGCAGCCCACCCGGGACGGTGAACACCGGGGAGCTGTTTTTT.

The gene calls are TRBV7-6 and TRBJ1-2; D is possibly TRBD1 (5 bases). Germline values: CDR1 SGHVS, CDR2 FNYEAQ. CDR3 length equals 15 residues. V lost 3 bases and J lost 3, with 14 bases in between. DNA of the CDR3: TGTGCCAGCAGCTTTCCGCAGGGAGAGCACTATGGCTACACCTTC. Translated: CASSFPQGEHYGYTF.

The chain combines TRBV27 with TRBJ2-7; 9 nucleotides line up with TRBD1. The CDR3 runs to 12 residues. From germline, CDR1 is MNHEY and CDR2 SMNVEV (reference sequence). Trimming cost V 8 bases and J 12 bases; bases outside gene matches: 11. The CDR3 is CASGPTGTGPYF. The CDR3 DNA reads as TGTGCCAGCGGACCCACCGGGACAGGGCCGTACTTC.